Following are 24 T cell receptor beta chains from one sample sequenced in a study of cytomegalovirus exposure and HLA in healthy donors. A multiplex PCR was run with 60 Vbeta primers and 13 Jbeta primers. TCRdb's copy holds only in-frame clones and misses some; the assay was immunoSEQ multiplex PCR. The repertoire holds 95,000 to 150,000 clones, 15% seen once, with 1.5% to 2% in the top ten. Specimen: PBMCs. The receptors were sampled from a woman aged 18-29 years in good health and CMV-seronegative.

This clone was counted only a few times. V usage is TRBV6-1 and J usage is TRBJ2-7, with TRBD2 matching over 7 bases. There are 13 residues in the CDR3. J gave up 3 bases and V 3 bases, and 2 bases lay outside the gene matches. CDR1 and CDR2 from the germline V gene are MNHNS and SASEGT. The CDR3 region is CASSDRDYYEQYF. The DNA of the CDR3 is TGTGCCAGCAGTGACAGGGACTACTACGAGCAGTACTTC.

A few counts support this clone. This chain connects TRBV28 to TRBJ2-3; D remains ambiguous. The CDR3 has 12 residues. The germline CDR1 and CDR2 sequences are MDHEN and SYDVKM. The ends were cut back, 5 bases at V and 5 bases at J, with 8 bases in the middle. Here the CDR3 DNA reads TGTGCCAGCAGTCCCCTCCGAGATACGCAGTATTTT. This encodes CASSPLRDTQYF. Combining the CDR3 with reference TRBV28 and TRBJ2-3 gives the whole variable domain DVKVTQSSRYLVKRTGEKVFLECVQDMDHENMFWYRQDPGLGLRLIYFSYDVKMKEKGDIPEGYSVSREKKERFSLILESASTNQTSMYLCASSPLRDTQYFGPGTRLTVL.

This clone showed up just a few times. This chain uses TRBV5-6 with TRBJ2-7; 10 bases fit TRBD2. The CDR3 is 16 amino acids. V was clipped by 2 bases and J by 0 bases; unmatched bases: 5. Germline V gene lookup returns CDR1 SGHDT and CDR2 YYEEEE. The CDR3, as DNA: TGTGCCAGCAGCTTAGGGCTAGCGGGGGCCTCCTACGAGCAGTACTTC. It specifies CASSLGLAGASYEQYF. Drawing the rest from reference TRBV5-6 and TRBJ2-7, the complete variable domain is DAGVTQSPTHLIKTRGQQVTLRCSPKSGHDTVSWYQQALGQGPQFIFQYYEEEERQRGNFPDRFSGHQFPNYSSELNVNALLLGDSALYLCASSLGLAGASYEQYFGPGTRLTVT.

The V gene is TRBV5-1, the J gene TRBJ1-5; D might be TRBD1 (6 bases). V was shortened by 0 bases and J by 3 bases, with 7 bases between the two germline ends. Germline lookup yields CDR1 SGHRS and CDR2 YFSETQ. CDR3 length: 14 amino acids. For the CDR3, the DNA is TGCGCCAGCAGCTTGGGACAGGCCAATCAGCCCCAGCATTTT. Its protein product is CASSLGQANQPQHF. Full variable domain (outside the CDR3, taken from reference TRBV5-1 and TRBJ1-5): KAGVTQTPRYLIKTRGQQVTLSCSPISGHRSVSWYQQTPGQGLQFLFEYFSETQRNKGNFPGRFSGRQFSNSRSEMNVSTLELGDSALYLCASSLGQANQPQHFGDGTRLSIL.

This chain connects TRBV5-1 to TRBJ1-1; no firm D call. Germline lookup yields CDR1 SGHRS and CDR2 YFSETQ. The CDR3 is made up of 13 amino acids. Trimming took 4 bases from V and 1 from J, leaving 8 bases between them. CDR3 in DNA: TGCGCCAGCAGCGCCTACCAGAACACTGAAGCTTTCTTT. Its translation is CASSAYQNTEAFF.

The rearrangement joins TRBV9 to TRBJ1-6; weak D call: TRBD1 (5 bases). CDR1 and CDR2 from the germline V gene are SGDLS and YYNGEE. Trimming left V 3 bases short and J 1 base short, with 14 bases between. The CDR3 runs to 17 residues. CDR3 loop: CASSEDSTGSYNSPLHF. DNA for the CDR3: TGTGCCAGCAGCGAAGACTCTACAGGTTCCTATAATTCACCCCTCCACTTT. The variable domain in full, completed from reference TRBV9 and TRBJ1-6, reads DSGVTQTPKHLITATGQRVTLRCSPRSGDLSVYWYQQSLDQGLQFLIQYYNGEERAKGNILERFSAQQFPDLHSELNLSSLELGDSALYFCASSEDSTGSYNSPLHFGNGTRLTVT.

The chain has TRBV28 and TRBJ1-4, with 8 bases matching TRBD1. Germline-derived CDR1 and CDR2 are MDHEN and SYDVKM. This CDR3 has 13 residues. With V trimmed by 6 bases and J by 7 bases, 4 bases remained unmatched. DNA of the CDR3: TGTGCCAGCAGCACCACAGGGGGTGAAAAACTGTTTTTT. Amino acids: CASSTTGGEKLFF. Supplemented by reference TRBV28 and TRBJ1-4, the full variable domain reads DVKVTQSSRYLVKRTGEKVFLECVQDMDHENMFWYRQDPGLGLRLIYFSYDVKMKEKGDIPEGYSVSREKKERFSLILESASTNQTSMYLCASSTTGGEKLFFGSGTQLSVL.

The chain recombines TRBV6-5 with TRBJ2-2; a weak D match, TRBD2 (6 bases). The CDR3 is 15 residues long. V shed 6 bases and J shed 5 bases, with 16 bases lying between them. CDR1 MNHEY and CDR2 SVGAGI come from the germline V gene. DNA of the CDR3: TGTGCCAGCAGCCGCGGGACCAGCGGGACCGGGGAGCTGTTTTTT. Protein: CASSRGTSGTGELFF.

This clone was counted a few times. The chain recombines TRBV2 with TRBJ2-7, with D possibly TRBD1 on 6 matching bases. Germline V CDR1 and CDR2: SNHLY, FYNNEI. Trimming removed 6 bases from V and 2 bases from J, with 8 bases in between. This CDR3 has 12 amino acids. The chain's CDR3 is CASRRGTYEQYF. For the CDR3, the DNA is TGTGCCAGCAGGAGGGGGACCTACGAGCAGTACTTC.

This clone was counted only a few times. The chain uses TRBV7-9 and TRBJ2-2, with 7 bases matching TRBD1. CDR1 is SEHNR and CDR2 is FQNEAQ in the germline V gene (reference sequence). The CDR3 runs to 16 residues. V trimming: 1 base; J trimming: 1 base; junction bases outside the gene matches: 3. CDR3 amino acids: CASSLGQGVNTGELFF. CDR3 nucleotide sequence: TGTGCCAGCAGCTTAGGACAGGGCGTGAACACCGGGGAGCTGTTTTTT. The whole variable domain, filled in from reference TRBV7-9 and TRBJ2-2, reads DTGVSQNPRHKITKRGQNVTFRCDPISEHNRLYWYRQTLGQGPEFLTYFQNEAQLEKSRLLSDRFSAERPKGSFSTLEIQRTEQGDSAMYLCASSLGQGVNTGELFFGEGSRLTVL.

The rearrangement uses TRBV29-1 and TRBJ2-5; TRBD1 matches 7 bases. CDR3 length: 15 amino acids. Germline V gene sequence: CDR1 SQVTM, CDR2 ANQGSEA. J lost 6 bases, V lost 6 bases, and 16 bases had no gene match. The CDR3 DNA sequence: TGCAGCGTCCTAAAAGGGACAGTGCTCCAGAAGACCCAGTACTTC. Its translation is CSVLKGTVLQKTQYF.

This clone was detected only a few times. The chain is built from TRBV30 and TRBJ2-6; tentative D call: TRBD2 (6 bases). This CDR3 is built from 14 residues. The germline gives CDR1 GTSNPN, CDR2 SVGIG (reference sequence). Deletions cut 3 bases from V and 3 bases from J, with 9 bases between. Written as DNA, the CDR3 is TGTGCCTGGAGGTTGGGGGGTGGGGCCAACGTCCTGACTTTC. It encodes CAWRLGGGANVLTF.

The V call is TRBV7-2, the J call TRBJ1-1; 8 bases are a match to TRBD1. CDR1 and CDR2 from the germline V gene are SGHTA and FQGNSA. This CDR3 has 15 residues. J gave up 1 base and V 4 bases, and 5 bases lay outside the gene matches. DNA for the CDR3: TGTGCCAGCAGCTCGACCAGGGGGCAGAACACTGAAGCTTTCTTT. Its protein is CASSSTRGQNTEAFF. Complete variable domain (other parts from reference TRBV7-2 and TRBJ1-1): GAGVSQSPSNKVTEKGKDVELRCDPISGHTALYWYRQSLGQGLEFLIYFQGNSAPDKSGLPSDRFSAERTGGSVSTLTIQRTQQEDSAVYLCASSSTRGQNTEAFFGQGTRLTVV.

CDR3 sequence reads: CASSQGQWETQYF. For the CDR3, the DNA is TGCGCCAGCAGCCAAGGACAGTGGGAGACCCAGTACTTC. The chain employs TRBV4-3 and TRBJ2-5, with D possibly matching TRBD1 (5 bases). V lost 1 base and J lost 5, with 8 bases in between. This CDR3 comprises 13 residues. Germline CDR1 is LGHNA and CDR2 is YSLEER.

This clone was observed a few times. This chain joins TRBV6-6 and TRBJ1-2; D call uncertain. Germline V CDR1 and CDR2: MNHNY, SVGAGI (reference sequence). This CDR3 is 12 amino acids long. The V and J ends lost 5 bases and 6 bases respectively, with 10 bases between them. The CDR3 reads CASSRRVDGYTF. In DNA form, the CDR3 reads TGTGCCAGCAGTCGGAGGGTAGATGGCTACACCTTC.

This chain's CDR3 is CASSPRDRGQGYGYTF. The CDR3 bases are TGTGCCAGCAGCCCGCGGGACAGGGGGCAGGGCTATGGCTACACCTTC. The chain combines TRBV7-2 with TRBJ1-2, with 12 bases fitting TRBD1. CDR1 SGHTA and CDR2 FQGNSA come from the germline V gene. This CDR3 has 16 amino acids. The V and J ends lost 5 bases and 4 bases, in that order; junction bases with no gene match: 8. Combining the CDR3 with reference TRBV7-2 and TRBJ1-2 gives the whole variable domain GAGVSQSPSNKVTEKGKDVELRCDPISGHTALYWYRQSLGQGLEFLIYFQGNSAPDKSGLPSDRFSAERTGGSVSTLTIQRTQQEDSAVYLCASSPRDRGQGYGYTFGSGTRLTVV.

There are a few counts of this clone. This chain connects TRBV28 to TRBJ2-5; a weak D match, TRBD2 (5 bases). With 5 bases removed from V and 7 bases from J, the gap between germline ends came to 14 bases. Germline V gene sequence: CDR1 MDHEN, CDR2 SYDVKM. The CDR3 sequence is 13 residues long. CDR3 sequence reads: CASSLDRGGTQYF. The CDR3 bases are TGTGCCAGCAGTCTAGACCGCGGAGGGACCCAGTACTTC.

This clone was seen a handful of times. The chain joins TRBV5-6 to TRBJ1-2; TRBD1 agrees at 7 bases. The V gene's germline CDR1 is SGHDT and CDR2 YYEEEE. This CDR3 has 15 residues. With 6 bases clipped from V and 0 bases from J, the junction kept 8 bases outside the gene matches. The CDR3 nucleotides read TGTGCCAGCACCCTATCGACAGGGCCTAACTATGGCTACACCTTC. Residues: CASTLSTGPNYGYTF.

The V and J genes are TRBV30 and TRBJ2-7, with TRBD1 matching 11 bases. With V trimmed by 0 bases and J by 8 bases, 6 bases remained unmatched. CDR1 GTSNPN and CDR2 SVGIG come from the germline V gene (reference sequence). The CDR3 covers 14 residues. The CDR3 loop reads CAWSVQGQGGKQYF. The DNA for the CDR3 is TGTGCCTGGAGTGTACAGGGACAGGGGGGTAAGCAGTACTTC.

This clone was counted between two and nine times. The gene calls are TRBV28 and TRBJ1-6; D might be TRBD1 (6 bases). V shed 3 bases and J shed 10 bases, with 16 bases lying between them. The germline V gene encodes CDR1 MDHEN and CDR2 SYDVKM. CDR3 length equals 15 residues. CDR3 in DNA: TGTGCCAGCAGTTTTGGGAACAGGGTAAACTCACCCCTCCACTTT. Protein: CASSFGNRVNSPLHF.

This clone was seen more than once but under ten times. The CDR3 here is CASSQEGGPSYEQYF. In nucleotides, the CDR3 is TGTGCCAGCAGCCAAGAAGGGGGCCCCTCCTACGAGCAGTACTTC. This chain connects TRBV4-2 to TRBJ2-7; 7 bases are a match to TRBD1. The CDR3 extends over 15 amino acids. Trimming removed 0 bases from V and 0 bases from J; junction bases left unmatched: 2. Germline CDR1 and CDR2: LGHNA and YNFKEQ.

This rearrangement joins TRBV30 to TRBJ1-4; 8 bases agree with TRBD1. Germline CDR1 GTSNPN, CDR2 SVGIG (reference sequence). The CDR3 consists of 17 residues. The J segment lost 6 bases and the V segment lost 4 bases, leaving 16 bases of the junction unmatched. The CDR3 DNA sequence: TGTGCCTGGACGTCCCGGGACAGGTCCCCAGCGTATGAAAAACTGTTTTTT. Translating gives CAWTSRDRSPAYEKLFF.

The chain uses TRBV30 and TRBJ1-1; D unresolved. V shed 0 bases and J shed 1 base, with 6 bases lying between them. CDR1 is GTSNPN, CDR2 SVGIG, per germline (reference sequence). The CDR3 runs to 13 residues. CDR3 coding DNA: TGTGCCTGGAGTGTAAGCCGGAACACTGAAGCTTTCTTT. It is translated as CAWSVSRNTEAFF.

The chain has TRBV6-5 and TRBJ1-1, with D maybe TRBD1 (6 bases). The germline V and J ends were trimmed by 6 bases and 1 base, with 12 bases remaining between them. The CDR3 contains 14 residues. CDR1 is MNHEY, CDR2 SVGAGI, per germline. This CDR3 is CASSPTGRNTEAFF. The CDR3 DNA follows: TGTGCCAGCAGCCCGACAGGACGGAACACTGAAGCTTTCTTT.